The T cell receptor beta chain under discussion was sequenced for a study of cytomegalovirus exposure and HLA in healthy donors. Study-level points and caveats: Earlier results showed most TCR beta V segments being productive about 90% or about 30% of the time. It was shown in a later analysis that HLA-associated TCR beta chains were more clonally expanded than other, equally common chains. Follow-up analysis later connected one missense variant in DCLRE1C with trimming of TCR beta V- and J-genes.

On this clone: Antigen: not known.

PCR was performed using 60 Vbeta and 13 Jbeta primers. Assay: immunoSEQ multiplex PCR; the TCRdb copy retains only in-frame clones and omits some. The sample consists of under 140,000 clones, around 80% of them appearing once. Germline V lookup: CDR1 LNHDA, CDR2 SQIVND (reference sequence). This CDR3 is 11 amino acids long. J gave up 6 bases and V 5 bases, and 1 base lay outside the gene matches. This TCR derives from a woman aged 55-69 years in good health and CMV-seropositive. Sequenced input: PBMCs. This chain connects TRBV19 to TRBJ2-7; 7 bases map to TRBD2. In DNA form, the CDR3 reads TGTGCCAGTAGTGCTAGCGGCGAGCAGTACTTC. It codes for CASSASGEQYF.